A single sample gave rise to the 17 T cell receptor beta chains below, sequenced in a study of Ad26.COV2.S vaccination and SARS-CoV-2 variants. Documented treatment: about 20 received Ad26.COV2.S at low or high dose, single or two shots; about 5 received placebo; per-sample allocation not given. Day 63 following the first vaccine or placebo injection was when the samples were taken. Produced via immunoSEQ multiplex PCR; TCRdb's table is partial and in-frame only. The sample lists under 600,000 clones, roughly nine tenths occurring once. The sample was peripheral blood, taken in a trial of Ad26.COV2.S vaccine versus placebo. The receptors were sampled from a person aged 18 to 59 who received the Ad26.COV2.S COVID-19 vaccine or a placebo.

The rearrangement joins TRBV19 to TRBJ1-1; 7 nucleotides align to TRBD1. V shed 7 bases, J shed 1 base, and the junction held 3 bases outside the gene matches. CDR1 is LNHDA and CDR2 is SQIVND in the germline V gene (reference sequence). The CDR3 consists of 13 residues. For the CDR3, the DNA is TGTGCCAGTACCCGGACAGGGAACACTGAAGCTTTCTTT. This sequence encodes CASTRTGNTEAFF.

This clone was picked up a small number of times. This rearrangement joins TRBV27 to TRBJ2-7; D tentatively fits TRBD1 or TRBD2 (5 bases each). CDR1 MNHEY and CDR2 SMNVEV come from the germline V gene (reference sequence). The CDR3 extends over 18 amino acids. The V gene lost 5 bases and the J gene lost 0 bases, with 23 bases spanning the gap. The CDR3 region has the DNA TGTGCCAGCAGTCCACGGGACGGACGGCCCCTCCTCTCCTACGAGCAGTACTTC. Its translation is CASSPRDGRPLLSYEQYF.

The J gene is TRBJ2-5, the V gene TRBV5-4, with TRBD2 matching 12 bases. Germline CDR1 reads SGHNT; CDR2 reads YYREEE (reference sequence). This CDR3 has 17 amino acids. V shed 4 bases, J shed 0 bases, and the junction held 7 bases outside the gene matches. DNA of the CDR3: TGTGCCAGCAGCCCGAGGACTAGCGGGAAATACCAAGAGACCCAGTACTTC. The encoded protein is CASSPRTSGKYQETQYF.

The gene calls are TRBV7-2 and TRBJ2-5; D uncertain. Germline-derived CDR1 and CDR2 are SGHTA and FQGNSA. The CDR3 extends over 13 amino acids. Trimming shortened V by 0 bases and J by 7 bases, and 9 bases separated the two germline ends. This CDR3 reads CASSLARPGTQYF. The CDR3 DNA sequence: TGTGCCAGCAGCTTAGCCCGCCCGGGGACCCAGTACTTC. The whole variable domain, filled in from reference TRBV7-2 and TRBJ2-5, reads GAGVSQSPSNKVTEKGKDVELRCDPISGHTALYWYRQSLGQGLEFLIYFQGNSAPDKSGLPSDRFSAERTGGSVSTLTIQRTQQEDSAVYLCASSLARPGTQYFGPGTRLLVL.

This clone was recorded only once. This chain joins TRBV7-8 and TRBJ2-1, with 7 bases matching TRBD2. The V and J ends lost 5 bases and 8 bases, in that order; junction bases with no gene match: 15. Per the germline V gene, CDR1 is SGHVS and CDR2 is FQNEAQ. This CDR3 has 16 residues. CDR3 protein: CASSRPEREAGDEQFF. CDR3 nucleotides: TGTGCCAGCAGCCGCCCCGAACGGGAGGCCGGGGATGAGCAGTTCTTC.

The chain has TRBV6-5 and TRBJ2-1; no clear D. Germline V gene data show CDR1 as MNHEY and CDR2 as SVGAGI. This CDR3 is built from 12 residues. The V end was cut by 6 bases, the J end by 9 bases, with 12 bases between. In DNA form, the CDR3 reads TGTGCCAGCAGCAGGAGTTCCGGTGAGCAGTTCTTC. Translated: CASSRSSGEQFF.

The CDR3 nucleotides are TGTGCCAGCAGAGACCCAGGAACTGAAGCTTTCTTT. This translates into CASRDPGTEAFF. The chain employs TRBV12-3 or TRBV12-4 and TRBJ1-1; D not resolved. V lost 6 bases and J lost 5, with 10 bases in between. The CDR3 is 12 residues long.

This chain connects TRBV6-5 to TRBJ2-7; 10 bases map to TRBD2. Per germline, CDR1 MNHEY and CDR2 SVGAGI. The J segment lost 1 base and the V segment lost 3 bases, leaving 6 bases of the junction unmatched. The CDR3 consists of 16 residues. This chain's CDR3 is CASSYRLAGTSYEQYF. The CDR3, as DNA: TGTGCCAGCAGTTATAGACTAGCGGGTACGTCCTACGAGCAGTACTTC.

The chain combines TRBV18 with TRBJ2-2; D unresolved. V was trimmed by 4 bases and J by 7 bases, leaving 10 bases between them. The germline V gene encodes CDR1 KGHSH and CDR2 LQKENI. This CDR3 has 13 amino acids. The CDR3 region is CASSQMTDGELFF. CDR3 DNA: TGTGCCAGCTCACAAATGACGGACGGGGAGCTGTTTTTT.

This chain connects TRBV7-6 to TRBJ2-7; D unclear. Germline V gives CDR1 SGHVS, CDR2 FNYEAQ. This CDR3 spans 15 amino acids. The ends were cut back, 1 base at V and 2 bases at J, with 12 bases in the middle. CDR3 loop: CASSLETGPTYEQYF. DNA for the CDR3: TGTGCCAGCAGCTTAGAGACCGGACCTACCTACGAGCAGTACTTC.

This chain links TRBV6-5 with TRBJ1-3; D remains unclear. The V end lost 6 bases, the J end lost 6 bases, and 6 bases lay between the germline ends. Germline V gene lookup returns CDR1 MNHEY and CDR2 SVGAGI. The CDR3 covers 11 residues. The CDR3 protein is CASRVQNTIYF. In DNA form, the CDR3 reads TGTGCCAGCAGGGTTCAAAACACCATATATTTT.

This clone was seen a few times. The rearrangement joins TRBV7-9 to TRBJ1-5; D remains ambiguous. V lost 4 bases, J lost 2 bases, and 9 bases lay in between. Germline-derived CDR1 and CDR2 are SEHNR and FQNEAQ (reference sequence). This CDR3 is 14 amino acids long. In nucleotides, the CDR3 is TGTGCCAGCAGCTCCGAATATGGCAATCAGCCCCAGCATTTT. Residues: CASSSEYGNQPQHF. Using reference TRBV7-9 and TRBJ1-5 for the parts outside the CDR3, the full variable domain is DTGVSQNPRHKITKRGQNVTFRCDPISEHNRLYWYRQTLGQGPEFLTYFQNEAQLEKSRLLSDRFSAERPKGSFSTLEIQRTEQGDSAMYLCASSSEYGNQPQHFGDGTRLSIL.

J is TRBJ2-2 and V is TRBV19; 10 bases are shared with TRBD1. The CDR3 consists of 13 residues. V lost 9 bases and J lost 6; bases outside the gene matches: 4. CDR1 LNHDA and CDR2 SQIVND come from the germline V gene (reference sequence). CDR3 in amino acids: CASGTGDAGELFF. The CDR3 region has the DNA TGTGCCAGCGGGACAGGGGACGCCGGGGAGCTGTTTTTT. The full variable domain, in which reference TRBV19 and TRBJ2-2 provide the parts outside the CDR3, is DGGITQSPKYLFRKEGQNVTLSCEQNLNHDAMYWYRQDPGQGLRLIYYSQIVNDFQKGDIAEGYSVSREKKESFPLTVTSAQKNPTAFYLCASGTGDAGELFFGEGSRLTVL.

The chain employs TRBV3-1 (or the pseudogene TRBV3-2) and TRBJ1-1; no definite D call. Looked up from germline, CDR1 is LGHDT and CDR2 is YNNKEL (reference sequence). Deletions cut 3 bases from V and 4 bases from J, with 12 bases between. The CDR3 loop spans 14 amino acids. The CDR3 DNA follows: TGTGCCAGCAGCCAGATTAAGGGAATCACTGAAGCTTTCTTT. Translating it yields CASSQIKGITEAFF.

J is TRBJ1-1 and V is TRBV29-1, with D possibly being TRBD1 (5 bases). V was clipped by 7 bases and J by 3 bases, with 15 bases between them. CDR3 length equals 13 residues. Germline V gives CDR1 SQVTM, CDR2 ANQGSEA. The CDR3 protein is CSAVRDRDTEAFF. CDR3 nucleotide sequence: TGCAGCGCCGTCAGGGACCGAGACACTGAAGCTTTCTTT.

The chain carries TRBV18 and TRBJ2-7; 11 bases line up with TRBD2. This CDR3 is 15 amino acids long. The germline V gene encodes CDR1 KGHSH and CDR2 LQKENI. V lost 3 bases, J lost 4 bases, and 5 bases stayed unmatched. CDR3 DNA sequence: TGTGCCAGCTCACCTAGGACTAGCGGGTTGTACGAGCAGTACTTC. Its translation is CASSPRTSGLYEQYF.

This chain uses TRBV20-1 with TRBJ1-2; tentatively, D is TRBD1 (5 bases). Germline CDR1 is DFQATT and CDR2 is SNEGSKA (reference sequence). The CDR3 extends over 15 amino acids. V dropped 3 bases and J dropped 2 bases, with 16 bases sitting between them. The CDR3 sequence is CSASRGVDRNYGYTF. CDR3 sequence (DNA): TGCAGTGCTAGTCGGGGGGTCGACAGAAACTATGGCTACACCTTC.